The clone carrying this T cell receptor (beta chain) was seen many times. The antigen is undetermined. The sample originates from a study of Graves' ophthalmopathy and Graves' hyperthyroidism. Germline CDR1 DFQATT, CDR2 SNEGSKA (reference sequence). V dropped 0 bases and J dropped 6 bases, with 6 bases sitting between them. There are 12 residues in the CDR3. RNA transcripts yielded amplified TCR beta CDR3 regions. HTBI primers primed a first-round RT-PCR, and a second-round multiplex PCR followed. TCRdb fed the multiplex PCR reads into MiXCR, producing one record per CDR3 protein. Of around 400,000 distinct CDR3 sequences listed, 15% to 20% are singletons. Findings of the study overall: A 13-signature model separated ophthalmopathy from stable hyperthyroidism, reaching 85% to 90% sensitivity and less than 83% specificity cross-validated.

This TCR was sampled from a woman younger than 30 with Graves' ophthalmopathy. V usage is TRBV20-1 and J usage is TRBJ1-5; D not certain. Sequencing was carried out using peripheral blood. In DNA, the CDR3 is TGCAGTGCTAGAGATAGTAGTCAGCCCCAGCATTTT. Protein product: CSARDSSQPQHF.